This TCR beta chain derives from a study of T cell changes during pregnancy in multiple sclerosis. Sequencing used immunoSEQ multiplex PCR; TCRdb keeps in-frame clones, though not all of them. The sample includes roughly 110,000 clones, under 95% of them seen just once. This CDR3 has 15 amino acids. The V gene end was trimmed by 5 bases and the J gene end by 6 bases; junction bases not matched to a gene: 12. Germline V gives CDR1 SGHTA, CDR2 FQGTGA. The TCR was taken from a female donor with multiple sclerosis, enrolled in a pregnancy study. This chain connects TRBV7-3 to TRBJ2-7; TRBD1 aligns across 8 bases. Sequencing was performed on peripheral blood, taken before pregnancy. The DNA for the CDR3 is TGTGCCAGCAGCAGGCTAGGACAGGGCAACCCCGAGCAGTACTTC. Protein: CASSRLGQGNPEQYF.